This is a list of T cell receptor beta chains from one sample in a study of long-term antiretroviral therapy in people with HIV. Clones were sequenced by immunoSEQ multiplex PCR, and TCRdb holds only the in-frame ones, with some missing. The sample shows some 27,000 clones, 84% of them seen only once. Sample: unsorted PBMCs, taken 0.4 years after starting antiretroviral therapy. The receptors here all came from a man between 18 and 29 years old with HIV. The CDR3 runs from the conserved cysteine through the conserved F or W. Each record gives: V gene, CDR3 protein.

TRBV19	CASRTGGGYTF
TRBV9	CASSSLADEGTEAFF
TRBV6-1	CASSWAEGSNTEAFF
TRBV15	CATSREFSGNEQFF
TRBV5-1	CASSYDREFEQYF
TRBV19	CASTPSSSGANVLTF
TRBV21-1	CASSTAGRETSPDTQYF
TRBV19	CASSQGILYEQYF
TRBV27	CASKTTGQMNTEAFF
TRBV27	CASSSRLAGGLYNEQFF
TRBV5-1	CASSLRQPNTEAFF
TRBV27	CASRGPGQGGAYGYTF
TRBV6-5	CASSYAGGRETQYF
TRBV25-1	CASSVRGNEKLFF
TRBV19	CASSFGGTGNEKLFF
TRBV27	CASSPQKTANYGYTF
TRBV10-2	CASRPGGTEAFF
TRBV4-3	CASSQERVDEQYF
TRBV2	CASRETLGLGYEQYF
TRBV7-6	CASSLVVAGELFF
TRBV14	CASSLIPGQGDNEQFF
TRBV27	CASSLASGGRSYEQYF
TRBV19	CASYRGREQFF
TRBV7-6	CASSLARGETQYF
TRBV7-9	CASSLEAGGNEQFF
TRBV5-5	CASSLRNLGDGLMYEQYF
TRBV19	CASSMRQYRVQNTEAFF
TRBV15	CATSRDNGVERSGNTIYF
TRBV18	CASSRPGYEQYF
TRBV5-1	CASSFEQGADTQYF
TRBV5-1	CASSLFPAGEVMETQYF
TRBV4-1	CASSQDGERTSYEQYF
TRBV9	CASSTRQDSNYGYTF